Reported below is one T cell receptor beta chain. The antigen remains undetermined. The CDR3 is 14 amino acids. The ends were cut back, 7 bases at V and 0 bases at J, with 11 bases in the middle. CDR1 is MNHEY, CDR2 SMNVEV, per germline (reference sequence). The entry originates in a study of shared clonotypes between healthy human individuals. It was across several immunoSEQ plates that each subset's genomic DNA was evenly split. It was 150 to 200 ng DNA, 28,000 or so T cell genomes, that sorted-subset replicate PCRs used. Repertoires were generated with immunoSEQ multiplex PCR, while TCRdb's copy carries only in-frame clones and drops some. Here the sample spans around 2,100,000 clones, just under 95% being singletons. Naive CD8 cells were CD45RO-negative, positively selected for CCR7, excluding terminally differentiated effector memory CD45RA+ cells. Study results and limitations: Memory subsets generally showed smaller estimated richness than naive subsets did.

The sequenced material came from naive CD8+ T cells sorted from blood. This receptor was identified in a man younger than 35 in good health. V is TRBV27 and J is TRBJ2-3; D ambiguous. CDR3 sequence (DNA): TGTGCCAGCAACGCCCACGGTAGCACAGATACGCAGTATTTT. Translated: CASNAHGSTDTQYF.